These T cell receptor beta chains were read from a single sample in a study of beta chain features in type 1 diabetes. Assay used: immunoSEQ multiplex PCR; TCRdb lists only in-frame clones, some missing. The data show about 660,000 clones, over 12% seen once. Sequences were obtained from naive CD4+ T cells from blood. All receptors derive from a man aged 18 to 30 with type 1 diabetes. Both conserved end residues are part of each CDR3. A D gene is named only where the DNA matches it firmly. Some rows have no size entry. The others give once, few or many, or a class for an expanded clone.

v_call	d_call	j_call	clone_size	cdr3_nt	cdr3_aa
TRBV2	NA	TRBJ1-4	NA	TGTGCCAGCAGTCGGGGATCAGAAAAACTGTTTTTT	CASSRGSEKLFF
TRBV7-9	TRBD1	TRBJ2-5	few	TGTGCCAGCGGGGCGACAGGGGTGGCGACCCAGTACTTC	CASGATGVATQYF
TRBV6-5	NA	TRBJ1-3	few	TGTGCCTCGTCCATTATCTCTGGAAACACCATATATTTT	CASSIISGNTIYF
TRBV4-2	TRBD1	TRBJ1-2	NA	TGTGCCAGCAGCCAAGATGGGGACAGGGACTATGGCTACACCTTC	CASSQDGDRDYGYTF
TRBV29-1	NA	TRBJ2-1	few	TGCAGCGCCCGGGACCACCCCCGCGACAATGAGCAGTTCTTC	CSARDHPRDNEQFF
TRBV5-1	NA	TRBJ2-1	NA	TGCGCCAGCAGCTTGGAGGCCACCTACAATGAGCAGTTCTTC	CASSLEATYNEQFF
TRBV6-6	NA	TRBJ2-5	few	TGTGCCAGCACTCCTTGGGTCGAGGGGGAAGAGACCCAGTACTTC	CASTPWVEGEETQYF
TRBV28	NA	TRBJ2-7	NA	TGTGCCAGCAGTTCCGGGACAAAAGTCGCCGAGCAGTACTTC	CASSSGTKVAEQYF
TRBV4-1	TRBD1	TRBJ1-5	NA	TGCGCCAGCAGCCATTTCACCCGGGACAGAGTAAGACGAGGCGATCAGCCCCAGCATTTT	CASSHFTRDRVRRGDQPQHF
TRBV28	NA	TRBJ1-5	few	TGTGCCAGCAGTCTCAATCAGCCCCAGCATTTT	CASSLNQPQHF
TRBV7-2	NA	TRBJ2-1	NA	TGTGCCAGCTCCCCCGGACTCCCGTCCTACAATGAGCAGTTCTTC	CASSPGLPSYNEQFF